This TCR beta chain originates from a study of neoadjuvant anti-PD-1 for oral cavity cancer. Study-level information: Nivolumab at 3 mg/kg was mostly given biweekly, three to four doses, pre-surgery. Patients without progression got a fourth dose around day 43.

The time point: after neoadjuvant nivolumab, at surgical resection. Patients had newly diagnosed, untreated stage II-IVA oral cavity squamous cell carcinoma. Germline values: CDR1 MNHEY, CDR2 SMNVEV (reference sequence). Trimming stripped 3 bases from V and 2 bases from J, with 13 bases between. This CDR3 spans 15 amino acids. Survey sequencing of tumors mostly used around 5 ug DNA, two replicates. Clones were sequenced by immunoSEQ multiplex PCR, and TCRdb holds only the in-frame ones, with some missing. The sample carries more than 30,000 clones, around 38% recorded once. The specimen was tumor tissue, collected after nivolumab (anti-PD-1) treatment. The chain uses TRBV27 and TRBJ1-1; tentative D call: TRBD1 (5 bases). This TCR derives from a person aged 35-80 years with oral cavity squamous cell carcinoma. The chain's CDR3 is CASSLGFRGNTEAFF. The CDR3 DNA follows: TGTGCCAGCAGTTTGGGGTTTAGGGGAAACACTGAAGCTTTCTTT.